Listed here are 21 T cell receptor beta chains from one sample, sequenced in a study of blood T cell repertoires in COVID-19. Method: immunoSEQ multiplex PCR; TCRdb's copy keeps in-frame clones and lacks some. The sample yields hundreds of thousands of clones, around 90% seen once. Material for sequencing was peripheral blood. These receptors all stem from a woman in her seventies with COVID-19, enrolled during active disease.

The CDR3 is CASSYYGGTEAFF. CDR3 sequence (DNA): TGTGCCAGCAGTTACTACGGGGGCACTGAAGCTTTCTTT. V gene TRBV6-5 combines with J gene TRBJ1-1; tentative D call: TRBD1 (5 bases). The germline CDR1 and CDR2 sequences are MNHEY and SVGAGI. V was cut by 1 base and J by 4 bases, with 7 bases left in between. CDR3 length: 13 amino acids.

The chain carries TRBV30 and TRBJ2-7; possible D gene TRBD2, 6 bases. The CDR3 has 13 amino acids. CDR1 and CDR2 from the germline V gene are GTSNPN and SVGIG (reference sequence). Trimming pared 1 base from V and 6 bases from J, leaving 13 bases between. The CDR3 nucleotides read TGTGCCTGGAGTGGGGGGGAGGCTAGCGAGCAGTACTTC. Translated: CAWSGGEASEQYF.

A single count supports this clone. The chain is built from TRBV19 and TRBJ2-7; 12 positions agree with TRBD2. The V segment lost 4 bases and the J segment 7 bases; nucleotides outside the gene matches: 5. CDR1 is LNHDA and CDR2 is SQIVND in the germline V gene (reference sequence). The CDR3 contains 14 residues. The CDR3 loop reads CASSTTSGSGEQYF. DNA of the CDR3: TGTGCCAGTAGTACGACTAGCGGGAGTGGTGAGCAGTACTTC.

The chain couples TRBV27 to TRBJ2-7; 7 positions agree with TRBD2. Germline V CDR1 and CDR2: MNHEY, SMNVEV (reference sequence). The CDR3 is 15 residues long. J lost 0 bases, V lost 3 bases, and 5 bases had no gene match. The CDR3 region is CASSFSGLDSYEQYF. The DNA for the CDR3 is TGTGCCAGCAGTTTTTCTGGACTAGACTCCTACGAGCAGTACTTC.

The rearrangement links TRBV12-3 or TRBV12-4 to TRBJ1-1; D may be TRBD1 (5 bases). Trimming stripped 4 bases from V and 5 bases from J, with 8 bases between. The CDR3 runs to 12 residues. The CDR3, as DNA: TGTGCCAGCAGTTCCCGGGGGACTGAAGCTTTCTTT. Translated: CASSSRGTEAFF.

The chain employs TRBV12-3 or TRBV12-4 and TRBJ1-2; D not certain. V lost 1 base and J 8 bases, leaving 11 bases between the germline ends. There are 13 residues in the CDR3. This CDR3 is CASSLGQVGGYTF. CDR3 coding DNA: TGTGCCAGCAGTTTAGGGCAGGTCGGAGGCTACACCTTC.

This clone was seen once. In nucleotides, the CDR3 is TGTGCCAGCAGCGCACAGGGTTCTCAGCCCCAGCATTTT. This codes for CASSAQGSQPQHF. The chain is built from TRBV7-2 and TRBJ1-5; TRBD1 is a possible D gene (6 bases). Germline V gene data show CDR1 as SGHTA and CDR2 as FQGNSA. The CDR3 has 13 residues. V lost 5 bases and J 6 bases, leaving 11 bases between the germline ends.

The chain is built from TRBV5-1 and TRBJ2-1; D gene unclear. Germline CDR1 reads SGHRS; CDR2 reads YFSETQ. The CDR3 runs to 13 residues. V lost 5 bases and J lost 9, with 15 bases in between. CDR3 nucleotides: TGCGCCAGCAGAGATAATAGCCGAGGTGAGCAGTTCTTC. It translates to CASRDNSRGEQFF.

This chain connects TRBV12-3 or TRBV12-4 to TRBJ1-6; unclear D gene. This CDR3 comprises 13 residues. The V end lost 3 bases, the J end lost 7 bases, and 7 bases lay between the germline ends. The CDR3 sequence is CASSLKENSPLHF. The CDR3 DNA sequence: TGTGCCAGCAGTTTGAAAGAGAATTCACCCCTCCACTTT.

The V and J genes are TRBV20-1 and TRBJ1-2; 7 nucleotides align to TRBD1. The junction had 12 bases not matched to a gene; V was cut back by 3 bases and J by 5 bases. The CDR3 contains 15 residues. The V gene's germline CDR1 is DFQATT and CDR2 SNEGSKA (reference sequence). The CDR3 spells CSASHRQGVKYGYTF. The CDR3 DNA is TGCAGTGCTAGTCATCGACAGGGTGTTAAATATGGCTACACCTTC.

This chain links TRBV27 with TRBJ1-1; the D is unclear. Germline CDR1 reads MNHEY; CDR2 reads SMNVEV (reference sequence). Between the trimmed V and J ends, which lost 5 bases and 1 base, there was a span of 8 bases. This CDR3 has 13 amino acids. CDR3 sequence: CASSVPGNTEAFF. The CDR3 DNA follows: TGTGCCAGCAGTGTCCCAGGGAACACTGAAGCTTTCTTT.

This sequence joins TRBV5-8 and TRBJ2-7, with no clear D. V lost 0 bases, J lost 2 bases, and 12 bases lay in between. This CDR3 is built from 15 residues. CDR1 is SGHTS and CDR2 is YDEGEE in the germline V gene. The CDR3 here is CASSLGAVTPYEQYF. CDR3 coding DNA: TGTGCCAGCAGCTTGGGGGCAGTTACTCCCTACGAGCAGTACTTC.

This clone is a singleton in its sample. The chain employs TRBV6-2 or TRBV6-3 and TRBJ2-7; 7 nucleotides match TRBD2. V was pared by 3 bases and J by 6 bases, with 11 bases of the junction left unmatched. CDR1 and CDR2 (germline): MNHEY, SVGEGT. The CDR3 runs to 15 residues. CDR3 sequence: CASSYRTSGSGEQYF. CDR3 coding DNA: TGTGCCAGCAGTTATCGGACTAGTGGGAGTGGCGAGCAGTACTTC.

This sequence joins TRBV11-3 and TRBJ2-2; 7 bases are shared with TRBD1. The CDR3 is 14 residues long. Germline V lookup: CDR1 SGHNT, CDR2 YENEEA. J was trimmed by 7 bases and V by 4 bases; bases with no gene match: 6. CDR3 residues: CASSSGTVGGELFF. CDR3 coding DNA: TGTGCCAGCAGCTCCGGGACAGTAGGCGGGGAGCTGTTTTTT.

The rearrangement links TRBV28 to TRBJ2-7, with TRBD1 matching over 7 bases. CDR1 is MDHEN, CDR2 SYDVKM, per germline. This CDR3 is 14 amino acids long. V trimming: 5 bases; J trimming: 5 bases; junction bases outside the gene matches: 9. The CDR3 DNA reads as TGTGCCAGCAGTAAACAGGGGTTAAGAAACGAGCAGTACTTC. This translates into CASSKQGLRNEQYF.

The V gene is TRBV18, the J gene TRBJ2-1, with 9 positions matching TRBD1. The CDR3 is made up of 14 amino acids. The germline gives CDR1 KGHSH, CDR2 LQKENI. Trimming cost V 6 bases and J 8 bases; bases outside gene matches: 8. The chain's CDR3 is CASSRDRVNHEQFF. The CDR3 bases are TGTGCCAGCTCTCGGGACAGGGTTAACCATGAGCAGTTCTTC.

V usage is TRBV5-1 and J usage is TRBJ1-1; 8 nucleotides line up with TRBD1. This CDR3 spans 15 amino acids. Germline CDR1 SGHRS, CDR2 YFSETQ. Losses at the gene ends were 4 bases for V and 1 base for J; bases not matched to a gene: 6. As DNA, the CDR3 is TGCGCCAGCAGCCCGGCCGGGACAGGGAACACTGAAGCTTTCTTT. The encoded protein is CASSPAGTGNTEAFF.

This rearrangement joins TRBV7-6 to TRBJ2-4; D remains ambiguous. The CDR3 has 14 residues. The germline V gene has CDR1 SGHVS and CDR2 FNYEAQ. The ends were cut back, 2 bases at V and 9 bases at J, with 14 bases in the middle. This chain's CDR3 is CASSLRFDNSIQYF. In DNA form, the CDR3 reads TGTGCCAGCAGCTTAAGGTTCGACAACAGCATTCAGTACTTC.

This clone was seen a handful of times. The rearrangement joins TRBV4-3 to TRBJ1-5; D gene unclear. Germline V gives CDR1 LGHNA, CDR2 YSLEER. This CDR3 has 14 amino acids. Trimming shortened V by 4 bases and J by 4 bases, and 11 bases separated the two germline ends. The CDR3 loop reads CASSLGHPNQPQHF. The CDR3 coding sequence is TGCGCCAGCAGCCTGGGCCACCCTAATCAGCCCCAGCATTTT.

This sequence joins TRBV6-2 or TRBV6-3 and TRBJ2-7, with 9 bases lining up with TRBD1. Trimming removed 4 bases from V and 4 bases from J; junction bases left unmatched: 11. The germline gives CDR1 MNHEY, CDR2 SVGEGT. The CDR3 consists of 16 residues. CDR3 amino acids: CASSFRPTGGLYEQYF. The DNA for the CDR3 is TGTGCCAGCAGTTTCCGACCAACAGGGGGCCTATACGAGCAGTACTTC.

The CDR3 bases are TGCGCCAGCAGCCTAGAATATAGCCTCTCCTACGAGCAGTACTTC. It specifies CASSLEYSLSYEQYF. The gene calls are TRBV4-3 and TRBJ2-7, with unresolved D. V dropped 4 bases and J dropped 0 bases, with 13 bases sitting between them. This CDR3 has 15 residues. CDR1 LGHNA and CDR2 YSLEER come from the germline V gene.